This is a list of T cell receptor beta chains from one sample in a study of PD-1 blockade in classical Hodgkin lymphoma. Data came from immunoSEQ multiplex PCR; TCRdb stores just in-frame clones and leaves some out. The sample gives some 28,000 clones, 80% to 90% of which show up once; 0.3% to 0.4% is in the top ten. The specimen sequenced was CD4+ T cells from blood. Receptor source: a human donor with classical Hodgkin lymphoma. The CDR3 runs from the conserved cysteine through the conserved F or W. Fields, in order: CDR3 DNA, CDR3 protein, CDR3 length, V gene, J gene, clone size, D gene. The D gene is left open where the match is weak. Only some rows state a clone size, as once, few, many or a class for expanded clones.

cdr3_nt: TGTGCCAGCAGCTTAGAGGACTATTCCAATGAGCAGTTCTTC; cdr3_aa: CASSLEDYSNEQFF; cdr3_length: 14; v_call: TRBV5-4; j_call: TRBJ2-1; clone_size: NA; d_call: NA
cdr3_nt: TGTGCCAGCAGCTTAGCAGGGACTAGCGGTTACAATGAGCAGTTCTTC; cdr3_aa: CASSLAGTSGYNEQFF; cdr3_length: 16; v_call: TRBV11-3; j_call: TRBJ2-1; clone_size: NA; d_call: TRBD2
cdr3_nt: TGTGCCAGCAGCCGAGGGGGCGGGACTGAAGCTTTCTTT; cdr3_aa: CASSRGGGTEAFF; cdr3_length: 13; v_call: TRBV2; j_call: TRBJ1-1; clone_size: NA; d_call: TRBD1
cdr3_nt: TGTGCCGGCAGAGAGACAGGGAGCACTAACTATGGCTACACCTTC; cdr3_aa: CAGRETGSTNYGYTF; cdr3_length: 15; v_call: TRBV2; j_call: TRBJ1-2; clone_size: NA; d_call: TRBD1
cdr3_nt: TGTGCCAGCAGCACCCTCCCGGGACAGGGGCTCACTGAAGCTTTCTTT; cdr3_aa: CASSTLPGQGLTEAFF; cdr3_length: 16; v_call: TRBV11-2; j_call: TRBJ1-1; clone_size: NA; d_call: TRBD1
cdr3_nt: TGTGCCAGCAGCCCTCGTTTGGTAGGAGGGCAAGAGACCCAGTACTTC; cdr3_aa: CASSPRLVGGQETQYF; cdr3_length: 16; v_call: TRBV11-2; j_call: TRBJ2-5; clone_size: NA; d_call: NA
cdr3_nt: TGTGCCAGCAGTTTTCGACAGGGTACCTACGAGCAGTACTTC; cdr3_aa: CASSFRQGTYEQYF; cdr3_length: 14; v_call: TRBV28; j_call: TRBJ2-7; clone_size: NA; d_call: TRBD1
cdr3_nt: TGCGCCAGCAGTGACTTAGCGGGAGCGGCGAGAGATGAGCAGTTCTTC; cdr3_aa: CASSDLAGAARDEQFF; cdr3_length: 16; v_call: TRBV10-2; j_call: TRBJ2-1; clone_size: NA; d_call: TRBD2
cdr3_nt: TGTGCCAGCAGCTTTACCAGAGGCTCTGGGGCCAACGTCCTGACTTTC; cdr3_aa: CASSFTRGSGANVLTF; cdr3_length: 16; v_call: TRBV21-1; j_call: TRBJ2-6; clone_size: NA; d_call: NA
cdr3_nt: TGTGCCAGCAGCTCCACCCGGGCGGGAGGGAATGAGCAGTTCTTC; cdr3_aa: CASSSTRAGGNEQFF; cdr3_length: 15; v_call: TRBV11-2; j_call: TRBJ2-1; clone_size: NA; d_call: TRBD2
cdr3_nt: TGTGCCAGCTGCTCCCCCGGGCGATACACTGAAGCTTTCTTT; cdr3_aa: CASCSPGRYTEAFF; cdr3_length: 14; v_call: TRBV27; j_call: TRBJ1-1; clone_size: once; d_call: NA
cdr3_nt: TGTGCCAGCAGCTTAGGGGGACTAGCGGGAGGTGGGGCCAACGTCCTGACTTTC; cdr3_aa: CASSLGGLAGGGANVLTF; cdr3_length: 18; v_call: TRBV7-2; j_call: TRBJ2-6; clone_size: NA; d_call: TRBD2
cdr3_nt: TGCGCCAGCAGTGATTCAGCGGGGGGGACGGCAGATACGCAGTATTTT; cdr3_aa: CASSDSAGGTADTQYF; cdr3_length: 16; v_call: TRBV10-1; j_call: TRBJ2-3; clone_size: NA; d_call: TRBD2
cdr3_nt: TGTGCCAGCAGCCTCGGGGGAGCGGGAGAGACCCAGTACTTC; cdr3_aa: CASSLGGAGETQYF; cdr3_length: 14; v_call: TRBV9; j_call: TRBJ2-5; clone_size: NA; d_call: NA
cdr3_nt: TGCGCCAGCAGCCAAGAGAGCCGGACAGATACGCAGTATTTT; cdr3_aa: CASSQESRTDTQYF; cdr3_length: 14; v_call: TRBV4-3; j_call: TRBJ2-3; clone_size: NA; d_call: NA
cdr3_nt: TGTGCCAGCAGCTTATACACTAGCGGGAGTAGAGGCACCGGGGAGCTGTTTTTT; cdr3_aa: CASSLYTSGSRGTGELFF; cdr3_length: 18; v_call: TRBV7-9; j_call: TRBJ2-2; clone_size: NA; d_call: TRBD2
cdr3_nt: TGTGCCAGCAGAGAAAGGGCGGACGAGCAGTACTTC; cdr3_aa: CASRERADEQYF; cdr3_length: 12; v_call: TRBV28; j_call: TRBJ2-7; clone_size: NA; d_call: NA